The T cell receptor beta chain described here comes from a study of shared clonotypes between healthy human individuals. Whole-study findings and limits: The low donor count limited represented genetic and exposure-history diversity. The researchers took only blood, and tissue repertoires probably look different.

Positive CCR7 selection of CD45RO-negative cells yielded the naive CD8 cells, and terminally differentiated effector memory CD45RA+ cells were excluded. Only in-frame clones appear in the TCRdb table, and some are missing; sequencing was by immunoSEQ multiplex PCR. The sample has about 1,800,000 clones; approximately 94% are singletons. Concerning this clone itself: Antigen: not known.

Germline lookup yields CDR1 SGHRS and CDR2 YFSETQ. The CDR3 consists of 15 residues. V dropped 4 bases and J dropped 9; count of bases not matched to a gene: 9. This clonotype was obtained from a man younger than 30 in good health. The rearrangement joins TRBV5-1 to TRBJ1-6; 8 bases fit TRBD1. Sequencing was done on a sample of naive CD8+ T cells sorted from blood. Written as DNA, the CDR3 is TGCGCCAGCAGCCTCTACCCAGGGACAGGTTCACCCCTCCACTTT. Its translation: CASSLYPGTGSPLHF. The full variable domain, completed using reference TRBV5-1 and TRBJ1-6, is KAGVTQTPRYLIKTRGQQVTLSCSPISGHRSVSWYQQTPGQGLQFLFEYFSETQRNKGNFPGRFSGRQFSNSRSEMNVSTLELGDSALYLCASSLYPGTGSPLHFGNGTRLTVT.